This entry lists 32 T cell receptor beta chains sequenced from one sample in a study of patients and donors after allogeneic stem cell transplantation. MiXCR was run by TCRdb on the RT-PCR reads, yielding one entry per CDR3 protein. The repertoire includes approximately 220,000 distinct CDR3 sequences, roughly two fifths of them detected once, and roughly 11% sits in the top ten. Material for sequencing was blood, either unsorted or a sorted T cell fraction (not recorded which). The receptors come from a human donor who was either an allogeneic HSCT recipient or a stem cell or donor lymphocyte infusion donor (not recorded which). It is not recorded whose cells these are; they may come from a transplant donor.

This clonotype has more than one count but fewer than ten. The chain has TRBV4-1 and TRBJ1-1, with unresolved D. The V end was cut by 4 bases, the J end by 5 bases, with 14 bases between. This CDR3 has 14 amino acids. Germline V gives CDR1 MGHRA, CDR2 YSYEKL. CDR3 sequence reads: CASSPLRVETEAFF. The DNA of the CDR3 is TGCGCCAGCAGCCCTTTAAGAGTGGAAACTGAAGCTTTCTTT.

The chain carries TRBV24-1 and TRBJ2-2; D gene ambiguous. CDR1 is KGHDR and CDR2 is SFDVKD in the germline V gene. This CDR3 is 14 amino acids long. Trimming took 6 bases from V and 0 from J, leaving 7 bases between them. CDR3 in amino acids: CATSRAANTGELFF. In nucleotides, the CDR3 is TGTGCCACCAGTAGGGCAGCGAACACCGGGGAGCTGTTTTTT.

The gene calls are TRBV5-6 and TRBJ2-5; TRBD2 matches 13 bases. The J segment lost 0 bases and the V segment lost 4 bases, leaving 6 bases of the junction unmatched. The CDR3 has 17 amino acids. In germline, CDR1 is SGHDT, CDR2 YYEEEE. The chain's CDR3 is CASSAPGTSGDQETQYF. Written as DNA, the CDR3 is TGTGCCAGCAGCGCCCCCGGGACTAGCGGGGACCAAGAGACCCAGTACTTC.

The CDR3 sequence: CAISEGQMNTEAFF. CDR3 sequence (DNA): TGTGCCATCAGTGAAGGCCAAATGAACACTGAAGCTTTCTTT. V usage is TRBV10-3 and J usage is TRBJ1-1; D gene unclear. V lost 3 bases, J lost 0 bases, and 8 bases lay in between. There are 14 residues in the CDR3. CDR1 is ENHRY and CDR2 is SYGVKD in the germline V gene.

The chain joins TRBV5-1 to TRBJ2-7; 8 bases agree with TRBD1. The CDR3 is 14 residues long. In germline, CDR1 is SGHRS, CDR2 YFSETQ. The trim removed 2 bases at V and 3 bases at J, leaving 4 bases unmatched. CDR3 sequence: CASSFTTGGYEQYF. CDR3 in DNA: TGCGCCAGCAGCTTCACCACAGGGGGCTACGAGCAGTACTTC.

V is TRBV18 and J is TRBJ1-1, with D uncertain. Germline V gene lookup returns CDR1 KGHSH and CDR2 LQKENI. The V and J ends lost 4 bases and 0 bases respectively, with 12 bases between them. This CDR3 has 15 amino acids. CDR3 sequence (DNA): TGTGCCAGCTCACGTTTTGAGAGTTTGAACACTGAAGCTTTCTTT. It yields the protein CASSRFESLNTEAFF.

The rearrangement links TRBV6-6 to TRBJ2-1; D gene ambiguous. V lost 5 bases to trimming and J lost 7 bases, with 12 bases between them. The germline CDR1 and CDR2 sequences are MNHNY and SVGAGI (reference sequence). There are 13 residues in the CDR3. The CDR3: CASSKLLVNEQFF. The CDR3 DNA is TGTGCCAGCAGTAAGTTATTGGTTAATGAGCAGTTCTTC.

This rearrangement joins TRBV20-1 to TRBJ2-3; TRBD1 matches at 7 bases. Trimming cost V 7 bases and J 1 base; bases outside gene matches: 5. Germline V gene data show CDR1 as DFQATT and CDR2 as SNEGSKA (reference sequence). The CDR3 sequence is 13 residues long. CDR3 residues: CSGDRDRTDTQYF. The CDR3 nucleotides read TGCAGTGGAGACAGGGACCGCACAGATACGCAGTATTTT.

The V call is TRBV5-1, the J call TRBJ1-1; no reliable D call. Trimming took off 0 bases at V and 1 base at J, with 7 bases between the two ends. Germline CDR1 is SGHRS and CDR2 is YFSETQ. CDR3 length equals 14 residues. As DNA, the CDR3 is TGCGCCAGCAGCTTGGCACCATCGAACACTGAAGCTTTCTTT. Translating it yields CASSLAPSNTEAFF.

The chain joins TRBV5-1 to TRBJ1-4; D gene ambiguous. This CDR3 comprises 15 residues. Looked up from germline, CDR1 is SGHRS and CDR2 is YFSETQ. The V gene lost 2 bases and the J gene lost 0 bases, with 8 bases spanning the gap. The CDR3 reads CASSFSAPTNEKLFF. The CDR3 nucleotides are TGCGCCAGCAGCTTTTCAGCTCCAACTAATGAAAAACTGTTTTTT.

This chain joins TRBV6-2 or TRBV6-3 and TRBJ1-1; 7 nucleotides agree with TRBD1. The CDR3 covers 14 residues. Germline V CDR1 and CDR2: MNHEY, SVGEGT. Unmatched junction bases numbered 7, after V lost 5 bases and J lost 4 bases. In nucleotides, the CDR3 is TGTGCCAGCAGTAGAACAGGGGTTGGCACTGAAGCTTTCTTT. This codes for CASSRTGVGTEAFF.

This clonotype has more than one count but fewer than ten. The chain is built from TRBV28 and TRBJ1-6, with a weak D call TRBD1 (5 bases). This CDR3 has 13 amino acids. The germline gives CDR1 MDHEN, CDR2 SYDVKM. With 8 bases removed from V and 9 bases from J, the gap between germline ends came to 14 bases. The CDR3 DNA reads TGTGCCAGCTTCCGAGGGGCAGGTTCACCCCTCCACTTT. Translation gives CASFRGAGSPLHF.

The table lists this clonotype with a few counts. The rearrangement links TRBV7-9 to TRBJ2-7; unclear D gene. The germline gives CDR1 SEHNR, CDR2 FQNEAQ (reference sequence). The CDR3 is 12 amino acids. Trimming removed 5 bases from V and 3 bases from J, with 8 bases in between. Written as DNA, the CDR3 is TGTGCCAGCAGCCTAATCAACTACGAGCAGTACTTC. It is translated as CASSLINYEQYF.

The chain has TRBV12-3 or TRBV12-4 and TRBJ1-5; the D gene is possibly TRBD1 (5 bases). Trimming shortened V by 3 bases and J by 5 bases, and 11 bases separated the two germline ends. This CDR3 is 14 amino acids long. The CDR3 nucleotides read TGTGCCAGCAGTTTGAGTGGGGCTGATCAGCCCCAGCATTTT. Translated: CASSLSGADQPQHF.

The CDR3 protein is CSAPSTANLKGYTF. The CDR3 nucleotides read TGCAGTGCGCCCTCGACGGCCAATCTTAAAGGCTACACCTTC. This chain connects TRBV20-1 to TRBJ1-2, with D unclear. Trimming left V 6 bases short and J 8 bases short, with 22 bases between. The CDR3 sequence is 14 residues long. Germline V gene data show CDR1 as DFQATT and CDR2 as SNEGSKA (reference sequence).

The V gene is TRBV5-1, the J gene TRBJ1-1, with unresolved D. The germline V gene has CDR1 SGHRS and CDR2 YFSETQ. V shed 2 bases and J shed 1 base, with 9 bases lying between them. The CDR3 is made up of 14 amino acids. CDR3 sequence (DNA): TGCGCCAGCAGCTTCATACAATCGAACACTGAAGCTTTCTTT. Protein sequence: CASSFIQSNTEAFF.

The gene calls are TRBV4-1 and TRBJ1-5; 11 positions agree with TRBD1. The V gene end was trimmed by 1 base and the J gene end by 6 bases; junction bases not matched to a gene: 5. The germline V gene encodes CDR1 MGHRA and CDR2 YSYEKL. The CDR3 is 16 residues long. The DNA of the CDR3 is TGCGCCAGCAGCCAAGTAGGGACAGGGGGGCGTCAGCCCCAGCATTTT. It yields the protein CASSQVGTGGRQPQHF.

The chain links TRBV7-8 to TRBJ1-5; D gene ambiguous. This CDR3 region has 17 residues. With 4 bases removed from V and 1 base from J, the gap between germline ends came to 17 bases. Germline CDR1 is SGHVS and CDR2 is FQNEAQ. DNA of the CDR3: TGTGCCAGCAGCTCAACCTTCGGGCAGTTGAGCAATCAGCCCCAGCATTTT. Protein product: CASSSTFGQLSNQPQHF.

This clonotype has only a few counts. The chain has TRBV3-1 and TRBJ1-2; 8 nucleotides agree with TRBD1. Losses at the gene ends were 0 bases for V and 8 bases for J; bases not matched to a gene: 8. Germline V gene data show CDR1 as LGHDT and CDR2 as YNNKEL (reference sequence). The CDR3 is 15 amino acids. In nucleotides, the CDR3 is TGTGCCAGCAGCCAAGAAGGCAGGGGGCGCAGGGGCTACACCTTC. Its protein product is CASSQEGRGRRGYTF.

This sequence joins TRBV5-1 and TRBJ1-1; 9 bases line up with TRBD1. After removal of 4 bases from V and 0 bases from J, the junction contained 7 bases not matched to a gene. The CDR3 loop spans 16 amino acids. Germline V lookup: CDR1 SGHRS, CDR2 YFSETQ. CDR3 sequence: CASSPRQGVVNTEAFF. The CDR3 DNA follows: TGCGCCAGCAGCCCCCGACAGGGGGTTGTGAACACTGAAGCTTTCTTT.

The rearrangement uses TRBV12-3 or TRBV12-4 and TRBJ2-2, with TRBD2 matching 7 bases. This CDR3 is built from 14 residues. V dropped 7 bases and J dropped 6; count of bases not matched to a gene: 8. In DNA form, the CDR3 reads TGTGCCAGCACCTCAATGGGAGGGGCCGGGGAGCTGTTTTTT. Protein: CASTSMGGAGELFF.

The rearrangement links TRBV20-1 to TRBJ1-1; D call uncertain. V lost 0 bases to trimming and J lost 2 bases, with 16 bases between them. Germline V gene sequence: CDR1 DFQATT, CDR2 SNEGSKA (reference sequence). The CDR3 loop spans 16 amino acids. CDR3 region: CSARDFARRTNTEAFF. CDR3 sequence (DNA): TGCAGTGCTAGAGATTTCGCGCGACGGACCAACACTGAAGCTTTCTTT.

This chain connects TRBV12-3 or TRBV12-4 to TRBJ1-5; 7 bases match TRBD1. J gave up 0 bases and V 6 bases, and 5 bases lay outside the gene matches. This CDR3 comprises 15 residues. The CDR3 region is CASRETGYSNQPQHF. The CDR3, as DNA: TGTGCCAGCAGAGAGACAGGGTATAGCAATCAGCCCCAGCATTTT.

This clonotype was seen a single time. The J gene is TRBJ1-5, the V gene TRBV2; unclear D gene. Germline V gives CDR1 SNHLY, CDR2 FYNNEI. The V gene lost 2 bases and the J gene lost 3 bases, with 11 bases spanning the gap. The CDR3 totals 15 residues. This CDR3 reads CASSELRTDNQPQHF. The CDR3 DNA is TGTGCCAGCAGTGAACTTCGGACCGACAATCAGCCCCAGCATTTT. Full variable domain (rest looked up from reference TRBV2 and TRBJ1-5): EPEVTQTPSHQVTQMGQEVILRCVPISNHLYFYWYRQILGQKVEFLVSFYNNEISEKSEIFDDQFSVERPDGSNFTLKIRSTKLEDSAMYFCASSELRTDNQPQHFGDGTRLSIL.

This clonotype was picked up a small number of times. This chain connects TRBV20-1 to TRBJ1-1, with D unresolved. The CDR3 spans 12 residues. In germline, CDR1 is DFQATT, CDR2 SNEGSKA (reference sequence). The V gene lost 0 bases and the J gene lost 0 bases, with 2 bases spanning the gap. Written as DNA, the CDR3 is TGCAGTGCTAGAGATATGAACACTGAAGCTTTCTTT. Its translation: CSARDMNTEAFF.

The rearrangement links TRBV12-3 or TRBV12-4 to TRBJ2-1; maybe TRBD2 (7 bases). This CDR3 spans 16 amino acids. V was cut by 3 bases and J by 1 base, with 13 bases left in between. The CDR3 DNA follows: TGTGCCAGCAGTTTTGGAGGGGGGGAATCCTACAATGAGCAGTTCTTC. This codes for CASSFGGGESYNEQFF.

V usage is TRBV7-3 and J usage is TRBJ1-1; D not resolved. V was shortened by 4 bases and J by 1 base, with 16 bases between the two germline ends. CDR1 and CDR2 from the germline V gene are SGHTA and FQGTGA. This CDR3 is built from 16 residues. CDR3 in amino acids: CASSSHPRAGNTEAFF. The DNA for the CDR3 is TGTGCCAGCAGCTCCCACCCACGCGCCGGGAACACTGAAGCTTTCTTT.

This clonotype was counted a few times. The chain uses TRBV12-3 or TRBV12-4 and TRBJ1-1; D perhaps matches TRBD1 (6 bases). V lost 7 bases to trimming and J lost 11 bases, with 14 bases between them. This CDR3 has 11 residues. As DNA, the CDR3 is TGTGCCAGCACCCGGGGCAGGGGTGCTTTCTTT. Its protein product is CASTRGRGAFF.

The chain links TRBV6-1 to TRBJ2-3; D not resolved. Between the trimmed V and J ends, which lost 2 bases and 0 bases, there was a span of 15 bases. Germline V gives CDR1 MNHNS, CDR2 SASEGT. The CDR3 consists of 17 residues. CDR3 coding DNA: TGTGCCAGCAGTGAACCCGGTTTCATGGGCAGCACAGATACGCAGTATTTT. The encoded protein is CASSEPGFMGSTDTQYF.

The rearrangement joins TRBV24-1 to TRBJ2-6; 9 bases agree with TRBD1. In germline, CDR1 is KGHDR, CDR2 SFDVKD. There are 17 residues in the CDR3. V trimming: 7 bases; J trimming: 0 bases; junction bases outside the gene matches: 6. CDR3 DNA: TGTGCCACCAGCGGGACAGGGAGTCCCTCTGGGGCCAACGTCCTGACTTTC. Its translation is CATSGTGSPSGANVLTF.

V and J are TRBV4-1 and TRBJ1-2; weak D call: TRBD1 (5 bases). The ends were cut back, 5 bases at V and 3 bases at J, with 16 bases in the middle. From germline, CDR1 is MGHRA and CDR2 YSYEKL. The CDR3 totals 15 residues. CDR3 amino acids: CASSNPPQGHYGYTF. In DNA, the CDR3 is TGCGCCAGCAGCAACCCCCCTCAGGGCCACTATGGCTACACCTTC.

The rearrangement joins TRBV27 to TRBJ1-5; D remains unclear. Germline V gives CDR1 MNHEY, CDR2 SMNVEV (reference sequence). CDR3 length equals 15 residues. The V end was cut by 5 bases, the J end by 6 bases, with 17 bases between. The chain's CDR3 is CASSPDSSPGQPQHF. CDR3 bases: TGTGCCAGCAGTCCCGACTCGTCGCCGGGTCAGCCCCAGCATTTT.